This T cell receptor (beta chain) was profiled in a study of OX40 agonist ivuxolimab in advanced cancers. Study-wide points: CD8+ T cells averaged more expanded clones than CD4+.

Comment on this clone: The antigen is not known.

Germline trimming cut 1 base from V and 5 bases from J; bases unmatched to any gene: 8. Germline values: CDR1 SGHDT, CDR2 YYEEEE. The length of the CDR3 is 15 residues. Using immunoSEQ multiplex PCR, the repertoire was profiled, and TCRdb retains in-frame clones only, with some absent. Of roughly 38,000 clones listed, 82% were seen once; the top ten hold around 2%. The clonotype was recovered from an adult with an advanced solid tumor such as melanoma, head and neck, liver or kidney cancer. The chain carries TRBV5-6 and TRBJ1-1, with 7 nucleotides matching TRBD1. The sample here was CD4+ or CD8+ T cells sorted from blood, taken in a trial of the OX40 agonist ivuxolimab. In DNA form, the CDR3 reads TGTGCCAGCAGCTTGCTGACAGGGAAGGGTACTGAAGCTTTCTTT. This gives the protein CASSLLTGKGTEAFF.